Below, 18 T cell receptor beta chains from the same sample are listed, as sequenced in a study of cytomegalovirus exposure and HLA in healthy donors. Profiled with immunoSEQ multiplex PCR; TCRdb holds only in-frame clones, not every one. This table holds about 130,000 clones, 85% to 90% found once. Sequencing was done on a sample of PBMCs. The source is a woman under 40 in good health and CMV-seropositive.

V is TRBV5-4 and J is TRBJ2-3, with 14 bases identical to TRBD2. The CDR3 covers 18 residues. Germline V gives CDR1 SGHNT, CDR2 YYREEE (reference sequence). With 0 bases clipped from V and 3 bases from J, the junction kept 6 bases outside the gene matches. CDR3 amino acids: CASSLGGTSGSGTDTQYF. CDR3 coding DNA: TGTGCCAGCAGCTTGGGTGGGACTAGCGGGAGTGGGACAGATACGCAGTATTTT.

The rearrangement joins TRBV13 to TRBJ1-1; TRBD1 is a possible D gene (5 bases). The CDR3 extends over 17 amino acids. With 7 bases removed from V and 0 bases from J, the gap between germline ends came to 21 bases. Germline CDR1 is PRHDT and CDR2 is FYEKMQ (reference sequence). CDR3: CASTRQFPISMNTEAFF. Here the CDR3 DNA reads TGTGCCAGCACCCGACAGTTCCCAATTTCGATGAACACTGAAGCTTTCTTT.

In nucleotides, the CDR3 is TGTGCCAGCAGCCGCATGCACAGGGAACTCTATGGCTACACCTTC. Amino acid sequence: CASSRMHRELYGYTF. This chain connects TRBV2 to TRBJ1-2, with a possible D match to TRBD1 (6 bases). Between the trimmed V and J ends, which lost 6 bases and 4 bases, there was a span of 18 bases. CDR3 size: 15 residues. CDR1 and CDR2 from the germline V gene are SNHLY and FYNNEI.

In its sample, this clone was seen a few times. V usage is TRBV7-9 and J usage is TRBJ2-1, with TRBD2 identical over 8 bases. Germline V gives CDR1 SEHNR, CDR2 FQNEAQ (reference sequence). V shed 7 bases and J 7 bases; nucleotides not matched to a gene: 15. The CDR3 runs to 16 residues. CDR3 sequence: CASIHTKREPYNEQFF. The CDR3, as DNA: TGTGCCAGCATCCATACTAAGCGGGAGCCTTATAATGAGCAGTTCTTC. The complete variable domain, with remaining parts taken from reference TRBV7-9 and TRBJ2-1, reads DTGVSQNPRHKITKRGQNVTFRCDPISEHNRLYWYRQTLGQGPEFLTYFQNEAQLEKSRLLSDRFSAERPKGSFSTLEIQRTEQGDSAMYLCASIHTKREPYNEQFFGPGTRLTVL.

This clone has only a few counts. The identical CDR3 is also encoded by other nucleotide sequences in the sample. The gene calls are TRBV10-2 and TRBJ2-7, with 8 bases matching TRBD1. Germline CDR1 WSHSY, CDR2 SAAADI. The CDR3 consists of 13 residues. V trimming: 3 bases; J trimming: 3 bases; junction bases outside the gene matches: 1. CDR3 residues: CASSETGGYEQYF. The CDR3 nucleotides are TGCGCCAGCAGTGAAACAGGGGGCTACGAGCAGTACTTC.

V usage is TRBV28 and J usage is TRBJ2-2; 11 positions match TRBD2. CDR3 size: 15 residues. CDR1 MDHEN and CDR2 SYDVKM come from the germline V gene. Germline trimming cut 6 bases from V and 5 bases from J; bases unmatched to any gene: 5. CDR3 protein: CASRGLAEGTGELFF. The DNA of the CDR3 is TGTGCCAGCAGGGGACTAGCGGAGGGGACCGGGGAGCTGTTTTTT.

The chain employs TRBV7-9 and TRBJ2-7; 9 nucleotides line up with TRBD1. Germline CDR1 and CDR2: SEHNR and FQNEAQ (reference sequence). The CDR3 runs 14 residues. The V segment lost 5 bases and the J segment 2 bases; nucleotides outside the gene matches: 4. The CDR3 region is CASSPGTGTYEQYF. The CDR3 nucleotides are TGTGCCAGCAGCCCCGGGACAGGGACCTACGAGCAGTACTTC.

DNA for the CDR3: TGTGCCAGCAGCGTTCGGACTAGCGTGGCAGATACGCAGTATTTT. Translated, it gives CASSVRTSVADTQYF. The chain couples TRBV9 to TRBJ2-3; the match to TRBD2 covers 9 bases. CDR1 is SGDLS, CDR2 YYNGEE, per germline. The CDR3 is made up of 15 amino acids. V lost 2 bases, J lost 4 bases, and 5 bases stayed unmatched.

The chain joins TRBV2 to TRBJ2-1, with D tentatively TRBD2 (6 bases). Germline CDR1 SNHLY, CDR2 FYNNEI. Between the trimmed V and J ends, which lost 7 bases and 2 bases, there was a span of 12 bases. The CDR3 loop spans 14 amino acids. CDR3 amino acids: CASIGGLTYNEQFF. For the CDR3, the DNA is TGTGCCAGCATTGGGGGACTTACCTACAATGAGCAGTTCTTC.

The V and J genes are TRBV18 and TRBJ1-4, with 8 positions matching TRBD1. The CDR3 is made up of 14 amino acids. Germline V gives CDR1 KGHSH, CDR2 LQKENI. Trimming at V came to 3 bases and at J to 6 bases, leaving 3 bases not matched to a gene. The CDR3 nucleotides read TGTGCCAGCTCACCGGACAGGGTAGATGAAAAACTGTTTTTT. Protein: CASSPDRVDEKLFF.

The genes are TRBV11-2 and TRBJ2-5; 9 bases line up with TRBD2. Per the germline V gene, CDR1 is SGHAT and CDR2 is FQNNGV. V trimming: 7 bases; J trimming: 3 bases; junction bases outside the gene matches: 12. This CDR3 is 16 amino acids long. DNA of the CDR3: TGTGCCAGCACCCTAAATGGTCTAGCGGGAAAAGAGACCCAGTACTTC. Protein: CASTLNGLAGKETQYF.

V usage is TRBV28 and J usage is TRBJ2-2, with a possible D match to TRBD2 (6 bases). Germline V lookup: CDR1 MDHEN, CDR2 SYDVKM. The CDR3 has 14 amino acids. Between the trimmed V and J ends, which lost 6 bases and 4 bases, there was a span of 12 bases. The DNA for the CDR3 is TGTGCCAGCAGGACGGGACTCATCACCGGGGAGCTGTTTTTT. As protein: CASRTGLITGELFF.

V gene TRBV6-5 combines with J gene TRBJ1-6; D is unresolved. The germline V gene encodes CDR1 MNHEY and CDR2 SVGAGI. Trimming cost V 1 base and J 9 bases, with 10 bases left between them. The CDR3 totals 14 residues. CDR3 region: CASSYLVFTSPLHF. The CDR3, as DNA: TGTGCCAGCAGTTACTTAGTATTTACTTCACCCCTCCACTTT.

Sample share makes this clone medium-sized. V gene TRBV6-1 combines with J gene TRBJ2-7; 11 bases fit TRBD2. The CDR3 sequence is 14 residues long. Germline-derived CDR1 and CDR2 are MNHNS and SASEGT. J lost 4 bases, V lost 2 bases, and 1 base had no gene match. The CDR3: CASSEIAGGYEQYF. The CDR3 bases are TGTGCCAGCAGTGAAATAGCGGGAGGGTACGAGCAGTACTTC.

About this clone: The junction departs from germline at one end; a sequencing error may be responsible. The chain uses TRBV7-7 and TRBJ2-5; 9 positions match TRBD1. This CDR3 is built from 14 residues. Germline-derived CDR1 and CDR2 are SSHAT and FNYEAQ (reference sequence). The CDR3, as DNA: TGTGCTAGCAGCCGATCGACAGGGGGAGAGACCCAGTACTTC. Protein product: CASSRSTGGETQYF. Based on the CDR3 plus reference TRBV7-7 and TRBJ2-5, the full variable domain is GAGVSQSPRYKVTKRGQDVTLRCDPISSHATLYWYQQALGQGPEFLTYFNYEAQPDKSGLPSDRFSAERPEGSISTLTIQRTEQRDSAMYRCASSRSTGGETQYFGPGTRLLVL.

The CDR3 here is CASSDGSRNEQYF. For the CDR3, the DNA is TGTGCCAGCAGCGACGGGTCTAGGAACGAGCAGTACTTC. This chain links TRBV2 with TRBJ2-7; D is uncertain. Trimming removed 6 bases at V and 5 bases at J, with 14 bases between. This CDR3 has 13 amino acids. Germline V gives CDR1 SNHLY, CDR2 FYNNEI.

V is TRBV5-1 and J is TRBJ2-3, with TRBD2 matching over 7 bases. This CDR3 spans 15 amino acids. V dropped 0 bases and J dropped 3; count of bases not matched to a gene: 4. Germline values: CDR1 SGHRS, CDR2 YFSETQ. CDR3 bases: TGCGCCAGCAGCTTGGAGGGGACTACTACAGATACGCAGTATTTT. Protein product: CASSLEGTTTDTQYF.

The chain carries TRBV7-8 and TRBJ2-2; 7 bases map to TRBD1. This CDR3 region has 15 residues. Germline loops: CDR1 SGHVS, CDR2 FQNEAQ. Germline trimming cut 5 bases from V and 5 bases from J; bases unmatched to any gene: 8. CDR3 in amino acids: CASSPGTAATGELFF. The CDR3 coding sequence is TGTGCCAGCAGCCCCGGGACAGCAGCGACCGGGGAGCTGTTTTTT.